The 12 T cell receptor beta chains presented below share a single source sample, sequenced in a study of CD8 T cells in ankylosing spondylitis. Via MiXCR, TCRdb re-called the 5' RACE reads, giving one row per CDR3 protein. The repertoire consists of a few hundred thousand distinct CDR3 sequences, with approximately 10% occurring once and the leading ten covering less than 25%. What was sequenced was blood, either unsorted or a sorted T cell fraction (not recorded which). All receptors derive from a male donor with ankylosing spondylitis or in good health (not recorded which).

This clonotype came up many times. V and J are TRBV20-1 and TRBJ2-3; possibly TRBD1 or TRBD2 for D (5 bases each). The V end lost 4 bases, the J end lost 0 bases, and 17 bases lay between the germline ends. The CDR3 extends over 16 amino acids. CDR1 is DFQATT, CDR2 SNEGSKA, per germline (reference sequence). The CDR3: CSATQGTGSSTDTQYF. CDR3 in DNA: TGCAGTGCTACCCAGGGAACGGGGTCTAGCACAGATACGCAGTATTTT.

The DNA of the CDR3 is TGTGCCACCCTACCAACGTTAGCGGGGATCACAGATACGCAGTATTTT. As protein: CATLPTLAGITDTQYF. The chain recombines TRBV10-3 with TRBJ2-3; TRBD2 aligns across 8 bases. The V and J ends lost 10 bases and 2 bases, in that order; junction bases with no gene match: 14. The CDR3 consists of 16 residues. Per the germline V gene, CDR1 is ENHRY and CDR2 is SYGVKD.

This sequence joins TRBV20-1 and TRBJ2-7, with 7 bases fitting TRBD1. Germline assignment: CDR1 DFQATT and CDR2 SNEGSKA (reference sequence). V trimming: 3 bases; J trimming: 2 bases; junction bases outside the gene matches: 7. The CDR3 runs to 14 residues. The CDR3 loop reads CSARGQPSAYEQYF. In DNA, the CDR3 is TGCAGTGCTAGGGGACAGCCGTCAGCCTACGAGCAGTACTTC.

The sample holds many counts of this clonotype. The chain joins TRBV5-1 to TRBJ1-5, with 8 bases lining up with TRBD1. This CDR3 has 15 amino acids. The V segment lost 0 bases and the J segment 5 bases; nucleotides outside the gene matches: 4. Germline CDR1 reads SGHRS; CDR2 reads YFSETQ. The CDR3 sequence is CASSLGTTGDQPQHF. CDR3 nucleotide sequence: TGCGCCAGCAGCTTGGGAACGACAGGGGATCAGCCCCAGCATTTT. Using reference TRBV5-1 and TRBJ1-5 for the parts outside the CDR3, the full variable domain is KAGVTQTPRYLIKTRGQQVTLSCSPISGHRSVSWYQQTPGQGLQFLFEYFSETQRNKGNFPGRFSGRQFSNSRSEMNVSTLELGDSALYLCASSLGTTGDQPQHFGDGTRLSIL.

V usage is TRBV12-3 or TRBV12-4 and J usage is TRBJ2-6; weak D call: TRBD1 (5 bases). With 2 bases removed from V and 0 bases from J, the gap between germline ends came to 5 bases. The CDR3 has 15 amino acids. The DNA of the CDR3 is TGTGCCAGCAGTTTACAGGGCTCTGGGGCCAACGTCCTGACTTTC. Encoded protein: CASSLQGSGANVLTF.

The sample holds many counts of this clonotype. This rearrangement joins TRBV12-3 or TRBV12-4 to TRBJ2-7; 10 nucleotides line up with TRBD1. V was clipped by 3 bases and J by 5 bases; unmatched bases: 4. This CDR3 contains 14 residues. The CDR3 coding sequence is TGTGCCAGCAGTTTGAGACAGGGGGCGGACGAGCAGTACTTC. Protein product: CASSLRQGADEQYF.

This clonotype has a handful of counts. This chain links TRBV18 with TRBJ1-1; no definite D call. Trimming took 5 bases from V and 2 from J, leaving 12 bases between them. The CDR3 is 14 residues long. The germline CDR1 and CDR2 sequences are KGHSH and LQKENI. DNA for the CDR3: TGTGCCAGCTCATTCGACTTCTCAAACACTGAAGCTTTCTTT. This sequence encodes CASSFDFSNTEAFF.

This clonotype was seen a single time. The DNA for the CDR3 is TGTGCCAGCAGGGGTTCCAATTTCGAGAGGGAGACCCAGTACTTC. It specifies CASRGSNFERETQYF. The chain joins TRBV12-3 or TRBV12-4 to TRBJ2-5; D unclear. The CDR3 covers 15 residues. Trimming stripped 6 bases from V and 5 bases from J, with 19 bases between.

This clonotype showed up many times. This sequence joins TRBV7-6 and TRBJ1-3, with 7 bases that match TRBD1. The CDR3 consists of 13 residues. The V segment lost 5 bases and the J segment 7 bases; nucleotides outside the gene matches: 5. Germline CDR1 reads SGHVS; CDR2 reads FNYEAQ. DNA for the CDR3: TGTGCCAGCAGCACAGGACAGGTCAACACCATATATTTT. It is translated as CASSTGQVNTIYF.

The sample holds many counts of this clonotype. The chain carries TRBV20-1 and TRBJ2-2, with 11 bases matching TRBD2. V shed 6 bases and J 4 bases; nucleotides not matched to a gene: 7. This CDR3 region has 15 residues. Germline V gene data show CDR1 as DFQATT and CDR2 as SNEGSKA (reference sequence). The CDR3 reads CSAKLAGGPTGELFF. Here the CDR3 DNA reads TGCAGTGCAAAGCTAGCGGGGGGACCCACCGGGGAGCTGTTTTTT.

The CDR3 sequence: CASRKGGRGVTDTQYF. CDR3 coding DNA: TGTGCCAGCAGGAAGGGGGGGCGGGGGGTAACAGATACGCAGTATTTT. The V gene is TRBV3-1, the J gene TRBJ2-3, with 8 bases that match TRBD2. The CDR3 is 16 residues long. CDR1 is LGHDT and CDR2 is YNNKEL in the germline V gene (reference sequence). V was clipped by 6 bases and J by 3 bases; unmatched bases: 11.

This clonotype was seen many times. The J gene is TRBJ2-2, the V gene TRBV5-1, with D possibly being TRBD2 (6 bases). Germline values: CDR1 SGHRS, CDR2 YFSETQ. The CDR3 runs to 15 residues. Trimming stripped 4 bases from V and 0 bases from J, with 10 bases between. Here the CDR3 DNA reads TGCGCCAGCAGCCCCCGGGAGTCGAACACCGGGGAGCTGTTTTTT. Its protein is CASSPRESNTGELFF.